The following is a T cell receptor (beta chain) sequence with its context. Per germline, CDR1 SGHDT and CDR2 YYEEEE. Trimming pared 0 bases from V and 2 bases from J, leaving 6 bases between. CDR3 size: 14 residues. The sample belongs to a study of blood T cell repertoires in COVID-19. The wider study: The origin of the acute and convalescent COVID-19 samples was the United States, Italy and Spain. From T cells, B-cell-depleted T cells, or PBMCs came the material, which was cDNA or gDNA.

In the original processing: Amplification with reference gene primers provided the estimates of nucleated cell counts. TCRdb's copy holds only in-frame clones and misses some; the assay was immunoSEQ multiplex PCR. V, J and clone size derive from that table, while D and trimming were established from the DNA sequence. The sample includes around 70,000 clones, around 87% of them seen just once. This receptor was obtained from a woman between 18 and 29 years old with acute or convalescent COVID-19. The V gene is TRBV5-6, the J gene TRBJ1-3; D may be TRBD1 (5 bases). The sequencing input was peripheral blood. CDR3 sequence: CASSLGTPGNTIYF. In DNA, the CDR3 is TGTGCCAGCAGCTTGGGGACACCTGGAAACACCATATATTTT.